Below, 29 T cell receptor beta chains from the same sample are listed, as sequenced in a study of PD-L1 blockade in urothelial cancer. Assay used: immunoSEQ multiplex PCR; TCRdb lists only in-frame clones, some missing. The sample has tens of thousands of clones; nearly 90% are singletons. The sample was PBMCs, taken around atezolizumab (anti-PD-L1) treatment. Receptors were obtained from a man aged 60 to 69 with urothelial cancer.

This rearrangement joins TRBV10-3 to TRBJ2-1; 8 bases fit TRBD1. The CDR3 length is 14 residues. Trimming removed 3 bases from V and 16 bases from J; junction bases left unmatched: 14. CDR1 and CDR2 from the germline V gene are ENHRY and SYGVKD. DNA for the CDR3: TGTGCCATCAGTGACTCAGAGGGGACCAGGGGGCGCTTCTTC. Translated, it gives CAISDSEGTRGRFF.

CDR3 sequence reads: CATAGGQHSTDTQYF. The CDR3, as DNA: TGTGCCACCGCGGGGGGTCAACACAGCACAGATACGCAGTATTTT. The gene calls are TRBV7-2 and TRBJ2-3; the match to TRBD2 covers 8 bases. After removal of 10 bases from V and 0 bases from J, the junction contained 9 bases not matched to a gene. CDR1 SGHTA and CDR2 FQGNSA come from the germline V gene. This CDR3 is built from 15 residues.

This chain uses TRBV6-6 with TRBJ1-4, with TRBD1 identical over 7 bases. The CDR3 runs 12 residues. The germline CDR1 and CDR2 sequences are MNHNY and SVGAGI (reference sequence). The junction had 5 bases not matched to a gene; V was cut back by 8 bases and J by 8 bases. DNA for the CDR3: TGTGCCAGCGGCAGGGGGGTAGAAAAACTGTTTTTT. The encoded protein is CASGRGVEKLFF.

The chain uses TRBV28 and TRBJ1-1; no firm D call. V lost 3 bases to trimming and J lost 8 bases, with 10 bases between them. Germline V lookup: CDR1 MDHEN, CDR2 SYDVKM. The length of the CDR3 is 12 residues. The CDR3 region has the DNA TGTGCCAGCAGTTTGAATAGGGAGGAAGCTTTCTTT. It is translated as CASSLNREEAFF.

Points on this clone: At one end the junction does not follow the germline gene, possibly because of a read error. V usage is TRBV5-1 and J usage is TRBJ2-7; 10 positions match TRBD1. Germline CDR1 SGHRS, CDR2 YFSETQ. This CDR3 is built from 13 residues. The CDR3 coding sequence is TGCGCCAGCAGCCTGGGGGGGACAGGGGCCTTACTTTTC. Protein product: CASSLGGTGALLF.

The chain uses TRBV7-8 and TRBJ1-2, with D possibly matching TRBD1 (5 bases). The germline CDR1 and CDR2 sequences are SGHVS and FQNEAQ. The CDR3 has 15 residues. Trimming stripped 5 bases from V and 7 bases from J, with 20 bases between. The DNA for the CDR3 is TGTGCCAGCAGCCCCACCGGGGGGGAAGGTTTTGGCTACACCTTC. Its translation is CASSPTGGEGFGYTF.

This chain links TRBV19 with TRBJ1-5; D ambiguous. Per germline, CDR1 LNHDA and CDR2 SQIVND (reference sequence). This CDR3 region has 15 residues. V shed 9 bases and J shed 2 bases, with 17 bases lying between them. CDR3 loop: CASIGEGGGNQPQHF. The CDR3 nucleotides read TGTGCCAGCATAGGCGAGGGCGGTGGCAATCAGCCCCAGCATTTT.

This rearrangement joins TRBV9 to TRBJ2-7; TRBD2 aligns across 8 bases. The germline V gene has CDR1 SGDLS and CDR2 YYNGEE. With V trimmed by 0 bases and J by 4 bases, 15 bases remained unmatched. This CDR3 spans 18 amino acids. Written as DNA, the CDR3 is TGTGCCAGCAGCGTAGAGGGCGGGGGGAGCAGGCACCATTACGAGCAGTACTTC. Translated: CASSVEGGGSRHHYEQYF. Variable domain in full (rest from reference TRBV9 and TRBJ2-7): DSGVTQTPKHLITATGQRVTLRCSPRSGDLSVYWYQQSLDQGLQFLIQYYNGEERAKGNILERFSAQQFPDLHSELNLSSLELGDSALYFCASSVEGGGSRHHYEQYFGPGTRLTVT.

The V call is TRBV2, the J call TRBJ1-1; a weak D match, TRBD1 (6 bases). V lost 2 bases and J 9 bases, leaving 10 bases between the germline ends. Germline values: CDR1 SNHLY, CDR2 FYNNEI. The CDR3 extends over 12 amino acids. The CDR3 region is CASSEQGTKAFF. CDR3 sequence (DNA): TGTGCCAGCAGTGAACAGGGGACAAAAGCTTTCTTT.

The V call is TRBV29-1, the J call TRBJ1-2, with 8 positions matching TRBD1. Germline loops: CDR1 SQVTM, CDR2 ANQGSEA. This CDR3 is built from 12 residues. Trimming cost V 6 bases and J 7 bases; bases outside gene matches: 7. CDR3 in DNA: TGCAGCGTCGTTACAGGGGGTGGTGGCTACACCTTC. As protein: CSVVTGGGGYTF.

The CDR3 nucleotides read TGTGCCAGCAGCTTAATCAAGGCAGGCCATACCTACGAGCAGTACTTC. It encodes CASSLIKAGHTYEQYF. The chain combines TRBV13 with TRBJ2-7; unclear D gene. From germline, CDR1 is PRHDT and CDR2 FYEKMQ (reference sequence). The CDR3 loop spans 16 amino acids. Trimming took 2 bases from V and 2 from J, leaving 16 bases between them.

The rearrangement uses TRBV6-1 and TRBJ2-3; 7 nucleotides agree with TRBD1. The trim removed 4 bases at V and 10 bases at J, leaving 2 bases unmatched. The CDR3 spans 11 residues. The germline CDR1 and CDR2 sequences are MNHNS and SASEGT. CDR3 residues: CASSGQGSQYF. The CDR3 DNA reads as TGTGCCAGCAGTGGACAGGGCTCGCAGTATTTT.

The chain uses TRBV7-3 and TRBJ2-5, with 8 bases identical to TRBD1. This CDR3 spans 13 amino acids. J was trimmed by 5 bases and V by 3 bases; bases with no gene match: 2. Per germline, CDR1 SGHTA and CDR2 FQGTGA. The CDR3 loop reads CASSFTGGETQYF. The CDR3 DNA is TGTGCCAGCAGCTTCACAGGGGGGGAGACCCAGTACTTC.

V is TRBV6-5 and J is TRBJ2-7; 10 nucleotides agree with TRBD1. The CDR3 is made up of 15 amino acids. The V gene's germline CDR1 is MNHEY and CDR2 SVGAGI. With V trimmed by 2 bases and J by 5 bases, 6 bases remained unmatched. CDR3 in amino acids: CASSYGGTGEHEQYF. Written as DNA, the CDR3 is TGTGCCAGCAGTTACGGTGGGACAGGGGAACACGAGCAGTACTTC.

The genes are TRBV15 and TRBJ1-2; TRBD1 is a possible D gene (6 bases). The CDR3 is 13 amino acids. Looked up from germline, CDR1 is LNHNV and CDR2 is YYDKDF (reference sequence). The ends were cut back, 3 bases at V and 8 bases at J, with 13 bases in the middle. The CDR3 region has the DNA TGTGCCACCAGCAGGCTACAGGGAGAAGGCTACACCTTC. Residues: CATSRLQGEGYTF.

J is TRBJ1-4 and V is TRBV29-1; 9 bases map to TRBD1. Germline CDR1 is SQVTM and CDR2 is ANQGSEA. This CDR3 is 15 amino acids long. The junction had 5 bases not matched to a gene; V was cut back by 6 bases and J by 0 bases. CDR3 loop: CSVWDRAATNEKLFF. In DNA, the CDR3 is TGCAGCGTCTGGGACAGGGCTGCAACTAATGAAAAACTGTTTTTT.

The chain uses TRBV5-1 and TRBJ2-5; TRBD1 is a possible D gene (6 bases). The DNA end is a closer match to TRBJ2-7, so the J assignment may be wrong. The CDR3 consists of 15 residues. Germline assignment: CDR1 SGHRS and CDR2 YFSETQ. The CDR3 region is CASSFTGSATYEQYF. The CDR3 DNA follows: TGCGCCAGCAGCTTTACAGGGTCAGCTACCTACGAGCAGTACTTC.

The chain uses TRBV18 and TRBJ2-2, with 7 bases matching TRBD1. V shed 2 bases, J shed 1 base, and the junction held 4 bases outside the gene matches. The CDR3 is 16 residues long. CDR1 is KGHSH and CDR2 is LQKENI in the germline V gene. The CDR3, as DNA: TGTGCCAGCTCACCAGCGACAGGGAGGAACACCGGGGAGCTGTTTTTT. Residues: CASSPATGRNTGELFF.

V usage is TRBV6-5 and J usage is TRBJ1-2; no clear D gene. This CDR3 comprises 14 residues. The V and J ends lost 4 bases and 7 bases respectively, with 16 bases between them. Germline V CDR1 and CDR2: MNHEY, SVGAGI. In DNA form, the CDR3 reads TGTGCCAGCAGTTTCCGGGAGCCGGCTAGTGGCTACACCTTC. Its protein is CASSFREPASGYTF.

V is TRBV2 and J is TRBJ1-5, with D possibly matching TRBD1 (6 bases). In germline, CDR1 is SNHLY, CDR2 FYNNEI. The CDR3 is 14 amino acids. Trimming took 8 bases from V and 0 from J, leaving 11 bases between them. This CDR3 reads CASGGQYSNQPQHF. CDR3 coding DNA: TGTGCCAGCGGAGGACAGTATAGCAATCAGCCCCAGCATTTT.

The chain uses TRBV9 and TRBJ2-3; possibly TRBD1 for D (5 bases). Trimming shortened V by 4 bases and J by 2 bases, and 11 bases separated the two germline ends. The length of the CDR3 is 14 residues. Germline CDR1 is SGDLS and CDR2 is YYNGEE. As DNA, the CDR3 is TGTGCCAGCAGCACCCGACAGTCCACAGATACGCAGTATTTT. Its protein product is CASSTRQSTDTQYF.

The table lists this clone with a count of one. CDR3 coding DNA: TGTGCCAGCAGCCAAGTAGGCGGGGATAACACCGGGGAGCTGTTTTTT. As protein: CASSQVGGDNTGELFF. This sequence joins TRBV4-2 and TRBJ2-2; tentatively, D is TRBD2 (6 bases). Germline values: CDR1 LGHNA, CDR2 YNFKEQ. The CDR3 length is 16 residues. V lost 1 base and J lost 2, with 11 bases in between.

This chain connects TRBV19 to TRBJ2-2, with D possibly TRBD2 on 6 matching bases. Trimming removed 0 bases at V and 8 bases at J, with 7 bases between. Germline loops: CDR1 LNHDA, CDR2 SQIVND (reference sequence). This CDR3 region has 13 residues. CDR3 in DNA: TGTGCCAGTAGTATAGATCGGGGGGGGGAGCTGTTTTTT. It specifies CASSIDRGGELFF.

The chain has TRBV11-2 and TRBJ1-1, with D maybe TRBD1 (6 bases). Trimming stripped 5 bases from V and 7 bases from J, with 14 bases between. CDR3 length equals 13 residues. Germline assignment: CDR1 SGHAT and CDR2 FQNNGV. The CDR3 DNA reads TGTGCCAGCAGCCCTGGACAGATCTATGAAGCTTTCTTT. Its translation is CASSPGQIYEAFF.

The chain uses TRBV9 and TRBJ2-1, with a weak D call TRBD1 (5 bases). The germline V and J ends were trimmed by 0 bases and 8 bases, with 12 bases remaining between them. This CDR3 is built from 14 residues. Germline V lookup: CDR1 SGDLS, CDR2 YYNGEE. The CDR3 nucleotides read TGTGCCAGCAGCGTAGAGGGCCTAGGGGATGAGCAGTTCTTC. Protein product: CASSVEGLGDEQFF.

The chain joins TRBV6-6 to TRBJ2-2; 10 nucleotides agree with TRBD2. V shed 2 bases, J shed 1 base, and the junction held 1 base outside the gene matches. The CDR3 sequence is 16 residues long. Germline CDR1 and CDR2: MNHNY and SVGAGI (reference sequence). DNA for the CDR3: TGTGCCAGCAGTTACAGACTAGCGGGGAACACCGGGGAGCTGTTTTTT. The encoded protein is CASSYRLAGNTGELFF.

The chain carries TRBV18 and TRBJ2-7; 7 bases fit TRBD1. V trimming: 5 bases; J trimming: 3 bases; junction bases outside the gene matches: 4. Germline V gene sequence: CDR1 KGHSH, CDR2 LQKENI. The CDR3 runs 13 residues. CDR3 nucleotides: TGTGCCAGCTCAACAGCAGGGGGCTACGAGCAGTACTTC. Residues: CASSTAGGYEQYF.

The chain combines TRBV7-2 with TRBJ2-5; TRBD2 aligns across 16 bases. The germline CDR1 and CDR2 sequences are SGHTA and FQGNSA. The CDR3 has 16 amino acids. V lost 5 bases, J lost 6 bases, and 6 bases stayed unmatched. CDR3 bases: TGTGCCAGCAGCCAGGGACTAGCGGGGGGGCGGAAGACCCAGTACTTC. Its protein product is CASSQGLAGGRKTQYF. Full variable domain (remainder filled in from reference TRBV7-2 and TRBJ2-5): GAGVSQSPSNKVTEKGKDVELRCDPISGHTALYWYRQSLGQGLEFLIYFQGNSAPDKSGLPSDRFSAERTGGSVSTLTIQRTQQEDSAVYLCASSQGLAGGRKTQYFGPGTRLLVL.

This clone has a single count. The chain uses TRBV7-6 and TRBJ2-2; D is ambiguous. Germline CDR1 reads SGHVS; CDR2 reads FNYEAQ. There are 13 residues in the CDR3. Trimming took 4 bases from V and 0 from J, leaving 3 bases between them. CDR3 nucleotide sequence: TGTGCCAGCAGCTCCTCGAACACCGGGGAGCTGTTTTTT. Residues: CASSSSNTGELFF.